The rows below give T cell receptor beta chains drawn from one sample of a study of blood T cells in healthy people across ages. TCRdb reprocessed the 5' RACE reads via MiXCR and lists one record per CDR3 protein. The sample consists of about 650,000 distinct CDR3 sequences, 32% of them appearing once. The specimen was blood. Receptors were obtained from an elderly woman in good health. Both conserved end residues are part of each CDR3. The order of the fields is J gene, clone size, V gene, D gene, CDR3 DNA, CDR3 protein. D genes are given only for firm matches. The size entry is marked missing in some rows and otherwise reads once, few, many or a size class.

j_call: TRBJ2-5; clone_size: -; v_call: TRBV20-1; d_call: TRBD2; cdr3_nt: TGCAGTGTTACGGGGGGGCCAGAGACCCAGTACTTC; cdr3_aa: CSVTGGPETQYF
j_call: TRBJ1-2; clone_size: many; v_call: TRBV29-1; d_call: TRBD1; cdr3_nt: TGCAGCGTTGAACCTCTTAGGACAGGCATCTATGGCTACACCTTC; cdr3_aa: CSVEPLRTGIYGYTF
j_call: TRBJ1-2; clone_size: many; v_call: TRBV28; d_call: -; cdr3_nt: TGTGCCAGCAGATTGCCGGAGGGAGGGAGAGCTGGCTACACCTTC; cdr3_aa: CASRLPEGGRAGYTF
j_call: TRBJ2-3; clone_size: many; v_call: TRBV2; d_call: TRBD2; cdr3_nt: TGTGCCAGCAGCCGACTAGCGGGGGGGGCGGATACGCAGTATTTT; cdr3_aa: CASSRLAGGADTQYF
j_call: TRBJ2-7; clone_size: -; v_call: TRBV5-6; d_call: -; cdr3_nt: TGTGCCAGCAGCTCCACCGGGGCTCGGCCGGACGAGCAGTACTTC; cdr3_aa: CASSSTGARPDEQYF
j_call: TRBJ2-3; clone_size: many; v_call: TRBV20-1; d_call: -; cdr3_nt: TGCAGTGCTAGCTTTACAGGTACCATGGCAGATACGCAGTATTTT; cdr3_aa: CSASFTGTMADTQYF
j_call: TRBJ1-2; clone_size: few; v_call: TRBV21-1; d_call: -; cdr3_nt: TGTGCCAGCAGCACCATACCGGACGGAGACTATGGCTACACCTTC; cdr3_aa: CASSTIPDGDYGYTF
j_call: TRBJ2-1; clone_size: many; v_call: TRBV24-1; d_call: -; cdr3_nt: TGTGCCACCAGTGATGGGAGGCGGACGACCAATGAGCAGTTCTTC; cdr3_aa: CATSDGRRTTNEQFF
j_call: TRBJ1-1; clone_size: few; v_call: TRBV4-3; d_call: TRBD1; cdr3_nt: TGCGCCAGCAGGCAAGGTCAACAGGGGGTAACTGAAGCTTTCTTT; cdr3_aa: CASRQGQQGVTEAFF
j_call: TRBJ1-4; clone_size: many; v_call: TRBV29-1; d_call: -; cdr3_nt: TGCAGCGTTTCCGACCCGGGAAAGGGAGAAAAACTGTTTTTT; cdr3_aa: CSVSDPGKGEKLFF
j_call: TRBJ2-7; clone_size: many; v_call: TRBV7-9; d_call: TRBD2; cdr3_nt: TGTGCCAGCATTAGGGAGGGGTACTACGAGCAGTACTTC; cdr3_aa: CASIREGYYEQYF
j_call: TRBJ2-7; clone_size: -; v_call: TRBV5-1; d_call: -; cdr3_nt: TGTGCCAACAGCTTGCAGGGAACCTACGAGCAGTACTTC; cdr3_aa: CANSLQGTYEQYF
j_call: TRBJ1-1; clone_size: -; v_call: TRBV20-1; d_call: TRBD1; cdr3_nt: TGCAGTGCTTCCGGACAGGGATACACTGAAGCTTTCTTT; cdr3_aa: CSASGQGYTEAFF
j_call: TRBJ1-2; clone_size: -; v_call: TRBV5-1; d_call: -; cdr3_nt: TGCGCCAGCAGCACCGGAGGGAGCGGCTACACCTTC; cdr3_aa: CASSTGGSGYTF
j_call: TRBJ1-2; clone_size: few; v_call: TRBV7-3; d_call: -; cdr3_nt: TGTGCCAGCAGCTTACTCGGGGGCAGCTATGGCTACACCTTC; cdr3_aa: CASSLLGGSYGYTF
j_call: TRBJ2-1; clone_size: many; v_call: TRBV7-2; d_call: TRBD2; cdr3_nt: TGTGCCAGCAGCTTAGGAGCGGGGAGCTACAATGAGCAGTTCTTC; cdr3_aa: CASSLGAGSYNEQFF
j_call: TRBJ2-3; clone_size: -; v_call: TRBV29-1; d_call: TRBD2; cdr3_nt: TGCAGCGTTGCCGGCGGGGGAAGCGGGTTCACAGATACGCAGTATTTT; cdr3_aa: CSVAGGGSGFTDTQYF
j_call: TRBJ2-5; clone_size: -; v_call: TRBV20-1; d_call: TRBD1; cdr3_nt: TGCAGTGCTAGAGAAGGAGGAAGGGGGCTAAAAGAGACCCAGTACTTC; cdr3_aa: CSAREGGRGLKETQYF
j_call: TRBJ2-7; clone_size: many; v_call: TRBV27; d_call: -; cdr3_nt: TGTGCCAGCAGTTTATCCAGCTTGGGCAGCCCCTACGAGCAGTACTTC; cdr3_aa: CASSLSSLGSPYEQYF
j_call: TRBJ1-1; clone_size: -; v_call: TRBV15; d_call: TRBD1; cdr3_nt: TGTGCCACCAGCACAAGGATCGCGGACAGGGGTCATAACACTGAAGCTTTCTTT; cdr3_aa: CATSTRIADRGHNTEAFF
j_call: TRBJ1-2; clone_size: many; v_call: TRBV5-1; d_call: -; cdr3_nt: TGCGCCAGCAGCTTGCCGGGACGGGGCTATGGCTACACCTTC; cdr3_aa: CASSLPGRGYGYTF
j_call: TRBJ1-2; clone_size: many; v_call: TRBV20-1; d_call: -; cdr3_nt: TGCAGTGCTAGAGAACTGGACAGCAACTATGGCTACACCTTC; cdr3_aa: CSARELDSNYGYTF
j_call: TRBJ1-5; clone_size: few; v_call: TRBV12-3/TRBV12-4; d_call: TRBD1; cdr3_nt: TGTGCCAGCAGTACTGGGACAGGGGGAATGAGCAATCAGCCCCAGCATTTT; cdr3_aa: CASSTGTGGMSNQPQHF
j_call: TRBJ2-6; clone_size: -; v_call: TRBV28; d_call: -; cdr3_nt: TGTGCCAGCAGTTCCCTCCGGGGTGGGGCCAACGTCCTGACTTTC; cdr3_aa: CASSSLRGGANVLTF
j_call: TRBJ1-1; clone_size: many; v_call: TRBV24-1; d_call: -; cdr3_nt: TGTGCCACCAGGCCTACCGACAGACCGAACACTGAAGCTTTCTTT; cdr3_aa: CATRPTDRPNTEAFF
j_call: TRBJ1-4; clone_size: -; v_call: TRBV4-3; d_call: TRBD1; cdr3_nt: TGCGCCAGCAGCCGCGGCTACAGGGGAGGAGAAAAACTGTTTTTT; cdr3_aa: CASSRGYRGGEKLFF
j_call: TRBJ2-7; clone_size: many; v_call: TRBV30; d_call: TRBD1; cdr3_nt: TGTGCCAGACAGGGGGCGGGCTACGAGCAGTACTTC; cdr3_aa: CARQGAGYEQYF
j_call: TRBJ1-5; clone_size: few; v_call: TRBV3-1; d_call: -; cdr3_nt: TGTGCCAGCAGCCAAGGGCAGGGAGGGCAGCCCCAGCATTTT; cdr3_aa: CASSQGQGGQPQHF
j_call: TRBJ1-3; clone_size: -; v_call: TRBV28; d_call: -; cdr3_nt: TGTGCCAGCAGGGCCCGAGGGTACAGGAGGACTGGAAACACCATATATTTT; cdr3_aa: CASRARGYRRTGNTIYF
j_call: TRBJ1-1; clone_size: few; v_call: TRBV5-1; d_call: TRBD1; cdr3_nt: TGCGCCAGCAGCTTGGTAGACAGGGGGGTCACTGAAGCTTTCTTT; cdr3_aa: CASSLVDRGVTEAFF
j_call: TRBJ1-2; clone_size: -; v_call: TRBV4-1; d_call: TRBD1; cdr3_nt: TGCGCCAGCAGCCAAGAGGTGAGGGACAGGGCGGATGGCTACACCTTC; cdr3_aa: CASSQEVRDRADGYTF
j_call: TRBJ2-1; clone_size: -; v_call: TRBV2; d_call: TRBD1; cdr3_nt: TGTGCCAGCAGGTACTTGCGGACAGGCATCAATGAGCAGTTCTTC; cdr3_aa: CASRYLRTGINEQFF
j_call: TRBJ2-3; clone_size: -; v_call: TRBV29-1; d_call: -; cdr3_nt: TGCAGCGTTGTGTCCAGCCCCAGCACAGATACGCAGTATTTT; cdr3_aa: CSVVSSPSTDTQYF
j_call: TRBJ2-7; clone_size: few; v_call: TRBV28; d_call: TRBD2; cdr3_nt: TGTGCCAGCAGTTCCGGACTAGCGGACGACAATGAGCAGTACTTC; cdr3_aa: CASSSGLADDNEQYF
j_call: TRBJ2-7; clone_size: many; v_call: TRBV11-2; d_call: -; cdr3_nt: TGTGCCAGCAGCTTAGGTAGGGCGGGAGAGCAGTACTTC; cdr3_aa: CASSLGRAGEQYF
j_call: TRBJ2-7; clone_size: many; v_call: TRBV5-1; d_call: -; cdr3_nt: TGCGCCAGCAGCTTGAAGCAGGCCTACGAGCAGTACTTC; cdr3_aa: CASSLKQAYEQYF
j_call: TRBJ2-5; clone_size: many; v_call: TRBV5-1; d_call: TRBD1; cdr3_nt: TGCGCCAGCAGCTGGAGCCCGGGACAGGGTCAAGAGACCCAGTACTTC; cdr3_aa: CASSWSPGQGQETQYF
j_call: TRBJ2-3; clone_size: many; v_call: TRBV20-1; d_call: TRBD2; cdr3_nt: TGCAGTGCTAGAAACATAGCGGGGGGGGCAGATACGCAGTATTTT; cdr3_aa: CSARNIAGGADTQYF
j_call: TRBJ2-7; clone_size: many; v_call: TRBV5-1; d_call: -; cdr3_nt: TGCGCCAGCAGCTTGGCCGATTTCTTAGGCCGTCCCTACGAGCAGTACTTC; cdr3_aa: CASSLADFLGRPYEQYF
j_call: TRBJ2-3; clone_size: many; v_call: TRBV5-1; d_call: -; cdr3_nt: TGCGCCAGCAGCTTCAAACGAGGTTGGGGCACAGATACGCAGTATTTT; cdr3_aa: CASSFKRGWGTDTQYF
j_call: TRBJ1-2; clone_size: few; v_call: TRBV7-2; d_call: -; cdr3_nt: TGTGCCAGCAGCTTAAGGGGCCCCGACAGCTATGGCTACACCTTC; cdr3_aa: CASSLRGPDSYGYTF
j_call: TRBJ2-2; clone_size: -; v_call: TRBV3-1; d_call: TRBD2; cdr3_nt: TGTGCCAGCAGCCAAGCCGCGGGGGGCTCTACGTGGTCCGGGGAGCTGTTTTTT; cdr3_aa: CASSQAAGGSTWSGELFF
j_call: TRBJ2-3; clone_size: -; v_call: TRBV7-2; d_call: TRBD2; cdr3_nt: TGTGCCAGCAGCTTATTAGCGGGAATTGGAGATACGCAGTATTTT; cdr3_aa: CASSLLAGIGDTQYF
j_call: TRBJ2-5; clone_size: -; v_call: TRBV7-2; d_call: -; cdr3_nt: TGTGCCAGCAGCTTAGCGGGACGCGGTGGCAGTGGGCAGTACTTC; cdr3_aa: CASSLAGRGGSGQYF
j_call: TRBJ2-1; clone_size: many; v_call: TRBV7-2; d_call: TRBD2; cdr3_nt: TGTGCCAGCAGCCTGTTTAGCGGGGGGGAAGGGAATGAGCAGTTCTTC; cdr3_aa: CASSLFSGGEGNEQFF
j_call: TRBJ1-1; clone_size: few; v_call: TRBV6-2/TRBV6-3; d_call: -; cdr3_nt: TGTGCCAGCATCCCCCCCGGGGGCGTGAACACTGAAGCTTTCTTT; cdr3_aa: CASIPPGGVNTEAFF
j_call: TRBJ1-5; clone_size: many; v_call: TRBV12-3/TRBV12-4; d_call: TRBD1; cdr3_nt: TGTGCCAGCAGTCGACAGGGGTTTAATCAGCCCCAGCATTTT; cdr3_aa: CASSRQGFNQPQHF
j_call: TRBJ2-1; clone_size: many; v_call: TRBV11-1; d_call: TRBD2; cdr3_nt: TGTGCCAGCAGCCTGATGTCGGTTAGGGGACTAGCGGGGGGCTCCTACAATGAGCAGTTCTTC; cdr3_aa: CASSLMSVRGLAGGSYNEQFF
j_call: TRBJ1-5; clone_size: many; v_call: TRBV5-1; d_call: -; cdr3_nt: TGCGCCAGCAGCTTGGGGGGGGCGGATAATCAGCCCCAGCATTTT; cdr3_aa: CASSLGGADNQPQHF
j_call: TRBJ1-1; clone_size: many; v_call: TRBV15; d_call: -; cdr3_nt: TGTGCCACCACCCGAGGCACGAACACTGAAGCTTTCTTT; cdr3_aa: CATTRGTNTEAFF
j_call: TRBJ1-2; clone_size: -; v_call: TRBV20-1; d_call: -; cdr3_nt: TGCAGTGCTCAATACCGGGCCCTTAACTATGGCTACACCTTC; cdr3_aa: CSAQYRALNYGYTF
j_call: TRBJ1-2; clone_size: -; v_call: TRBV2; d_call: -; cdr3_nt: TGTGCCAGCAAAAGGGTTAACTATGGCTACACCTTC; cdr3_aa: CASKRVNYGYTF
j_call: TRBJ1-1; clone_size: -; v_call: TRBV28; d_call: -; cdr3_nt: TGTGCCAGCAGTTTGTACAGGAGACGAGTCGGTGAAGCTTTCTTT; cdr3_aa: CASSLYRRRVGEAFF
j_call: TRBJ1-2; clone_size: -; v_call: TRBV7-8; d_call: TRBD1; cdr3_nt: TGTGCCAGCAGTAAAGACAGGGACTACTATGGCTACACCTTC; cdr3_aa: CASSKDRDYYGYTF
j_call: TRBJ1-6; clone_size: once; v_call: TRBV20-1; d_call: TRBD1; cdr3_nt: TGCAGTGCTAGCCCGGGACAGAAATATTCACCCCTCCACTTT; cdr3_aa: CSASPGQKYSPLHF